The rows below give T cell receptor beta chains drawn from one sample of a study of blood T cell repertoires in COVID-19. The assay was immunoSEQ multiplex PCR, and TCRdb's table has in-frame clones only and misses some. Of about 310,000 clones listed, about 91% are singletons. Specimen: PBMCs or T cells enriched from blood (not recorded which). These receptor sequences come from a woman in her 40s who had recovered from COVID-19. The CDR3 runs from the conserved cysteine through the conserved F or W. D genes are given only for firm matches. Some rows have no size entry. The others give once, few or many, or a class for an expanded clone.

>TRBV20-1|TRBJ2-1|NA|NA
CSASGTFRNEQFF
TGCAGTGCTAGTGGAACCTTCAGAAATGAGCAGTTCTTC
>TRBV19|TRBJ2-2|NA|NA
CASPGITGELFF
TGTGCCAGTCCGGGGATCACCGGGGAGCTGTTTTTT
>TRBV24-1|TRBJ2-5|NA|NA
CATSDSVAGGTQYF
TGTGCCACCAGTGATTCCGTGGCCGGGGGGACCCAGTACTTC
>TRBV28|TRBJ2-1|TRBD2|NA
CASSSPGGSYNEQFF
TGTGCCAGCAGTTCCCCCGGGGGGTCCTACAATGAGCAGTTCTTC
>TRBV7-9|TRBJ2-7|NA|NA
CASSQNRDSKTHEQYF
TGTGCCAGCAGCCAAAACCGGGACTCTAAAACCCACGAGCAGTACTTC
>TRBV7-9|TRBJ1-1|NA|NA
CASSSGGGTEAFF
TGTGCCAGCAGCTCCGGGGGAGGCACTGAAGCTTTCTTT
>TRBV7-3|TRBJ2-1|TRBD1|NA
CASSRTGDRGRLEQFF
TGTGCCAGCAGCCGCACGGGCGACAGGGGGCGCCTTGAGCAGTTCTTC
>TRBV7-9|TRBJ2-1|TRBD2|NA
CASRNRLARSYNEQFF
TGTGCCAGCAGAAATCGACTAGCGCGCTCCTACAATGAGCAGTTCTTC
>TRBV5-1|TRBJ1-6|NA|once
CASSLDSIPNSPLHF
TGCGCCAGCAGCTTGGACAGCATACCTAATTCACCCCTCCACTTT
>TRBV9|TRBJ2-1|TRBD2|NA
CASSPSGSSYNEQFF
TGTGCCAGCAGCCCTAGCGGGAGCTCCTACAATGAGCAGTTCTTC
>TRBV9|TRBJ1-1|TRBD1|NA
CASSVLGGAGAFF
TGTGCCAGCAGCGTCCTAGGGGGCGCGGGGGCTTTCTTT
>TRBV11-2|TRBJ2-7|NA|NA
CASSLSTAYEQYF
TGTGCCAGCAGCTTATCGACTGCCTACGAGCAGTACTTC
>TRBV6-2/TRBV6-3|TRBJ2-1|TRBD2|NA
CASSPRGRDEQFF
TGTGCCAGCAGTCCCCGCGGGAGGGATGAGCAGTTCTTC
>TRBV5-1|TRBJ1-1|TRBD1|NA
CASSSDRGVGGTEAFF
TGCGCCAGCAGCTCAGACAGGGGCGTTGGTGGCACTGAAGCTTTCTTT
>TRBV4-2|TRBJ2-1|TRBD2|NA
CASSQERASGPNEQFF
TGTGCCAGCAGCCAAGAACGGGCTAGCGGACCAAATGAGCAGTTCTTC
>TRBV5-1|TRBJ2-7|NA|NA
CASKDPGNEQYF
TGCGCCAGCAAAGATCCCGGGAACGAGCAGTACTTC
>TRBV18|TRBJ2-1|NA|NA
CASSPPGGGLYNEQFF
TGTGCCAGCTCACCCCCCGGGGGTGGGTTGTACAATGAGCAGTTCTTC
>TRBV19|TRBJ2-7|NA|NA
CASSRTSRPDYEQYF
TGTGCCAGTAGTCGGACAAGCCGCCCGGACTACGAGCAGTACTTC
>TRBV4-1|TRBJ2-1|TRBD1|NA
CASSQDLGQGLYNEQFF
TGCGCCAGCAGCCAAGATTTGGGACAGGGCCTCTACAATGAGCAGTTCTTC
>TRBV2|TRBJ2-6|NA|NA
CASSSLNSGANVLTF
TGTGCCAGCAGTTCACTAAACTCTGGGGCCAACGTCCTGACTTTC
>TRBV27|TRBJ2-7|NA|NA
CASSPYLSSYEQYF
TGTGCCAGCAGTCCCTATTTAAGCTCCTACGAGCAGTACTTC
>TRBV9|TRBJ1-6|TRBD1|NA
CASSTYSGQPQPLHF
TGTGCCAGCAGCACTTACTCGGGACAGCCCCAGCCCCTCCACTTT
>TRBV12-3/TRBV12-4|TRBJ1-1|NA|once
CATSWDITEAFF
TGTGCCACCTCCTGGGACATAACTGAAGCTTTCTTT
>TRBV28|TRBJ1-1|TRBD1|NA
CASSFRDRGFSNTEAFF
TGTGCCAGCAGTTTTAGGGACAGGGGGTTTTCGAACACTGAAGCTTTCTTT
>TRBV5-1|TRBJ1-2|NA|few
CASSSRVRGGYTF
TGCGCCAGCAGCTCCCGGGTAAGAGGTGGCTACACCTTC
>TRBV9|TRBJ1-6|NA|NA
CASSVGALPYNSPLHF
TGTGCCAGCAGCGTAGGGGCCCTCCCCTATAATTCACCCCTCCACTTT
>TRBV10-2|TRBJ1-2|TRBD1|NA
CASSGTGGHGYTF
TGCGCCAGCAGTGGTACAGGGGGCCATGGCTACACCTTC
>TRBV7-2|TRBJ2-2|NA|NA
CASSLSGTSSGELFF
TGTGCCAGCAGCTTAAGCGGTACAAGTTCCGGGGAGCTGTTTTTT
>TRBV11-3|TRBJ1-1|NA|NA
CASSLGGGLNTEAFF
TGTGCCAGCAGCTTGGGAGGGGGGTTAAACACTGAAGCTTTCTTT
>TRBV29-1|TRBJ2-7|NA|NA
CSVDPPIQTYEQYF
TGCAGCGTTGACCCACCGATACAAACCTACGAGCAGTACTTC
>TRBV29-1|TRBJ1-2|TRBD1|NA
CSVITGTGLGGYTF
TGCAGCGTAATCACGGGGACAGGGTTGGGTGGCTACACCTTC
>TRBV11-3|TRBJ2-1|TRBD1|NA
CASSLDIGGQGSYNEQFF
TGTGCCAGCAGCTTAGATATAGGAGGACAGGGGTCATACAATGAGCAGTTCTTC
>TRBV5-1|TRBJ1-4|NA|NA
CASSLSQGGEKLFF
TGCGCCAGCAGCTTGAGCCAGGGTGGGGAAAAACTGTTTTTT
>TRBV12-3/TRBV12-4|TRBJ2-2|NA|NA
CASSLRETGELFF
TGTGCCAGCAGTTTAAGGGAGACCGGGGAGCTGTTTTTT
>TRBV18|TRBJ2-7|NA|NA
CASSPVNRGYEQYF
TGTGCCAGCTCACCCGTAAATAGGGGTTACGAGCAGTACTTC
>TRBV19|TRBJ2-2|NA|NA
CASSIKRGVNTGELFF
TGTGCCAGTAGTATAAAACGCGGGGTCAACACCGGGGAGCTGTTTTTT
>TRBV7-8|TRBJ2-1|NA|once
CASSPWVAGSSYNEQFF
TGTGCCAGCAGCCCCTGGGTAGCTGGGAGCTCCTACAATGAGCAGTTCTTC
>TRBV12-5|TRBJ1-6|NA|NA
CASGLADSHAEGTNDFLDNSPLHF
TGTGCTAGTGGTTTGGCGGATTCACATGCGGAGGGTACGAACGACTTTTTGGATAATTCACCCCTCCACTTT
>TRBV29-1|TRBJ2-5|TRBD1|few
CSSPGDRGGETQYF
TGCAGCTCTCCGGGGGACAGGGGAGGGGAGACCCAGTACTTC
>TRBV4-2|TRBJ2-3|TRBD2|NA
CASSQGPSGRAGTQYF
TGTGCCAGCAGCCAAGGTCCTAGCGGGAGGGCAGGTACGCAGTATTTT